The 4 T cell receptor beta chains listed next were all sequenced from one sample in a study of blood T cell repertoires in COVID-19. TCRdb keeps only in-frame clones here, not all; method: immunoSEQ multiplex PCR. This sample has some 83,000 clones, with around 84% found just once. The sequencing sample was made of peripheral blood. These receptors originate from a man aged 45 to 65 with acute or convalescent COVID-19.

This CDR3 is CASSQESGLHRVGKLFF. The CDR3 nucleotides read TGCGCCAGCAGCCAAGAATCCGGTTTGCACCGGGTGGGAAAACTGTTTTTT. The chain has TRBV4-3 and TRBJ1-4, with no clear D. Germline V CDR1 and CDR2: LGHNA, YSLEER. The CDR3 has 17 residues. V lost 0 bases and J lost 10, with 21 bases in between.

This clone occurred a few times. V usage is TRBV18 and J usage is TRBJ1-6; possible D gene TRBD1, 5 bases. Per germline, CDR1 KGHSH and CDR2 LQKENI. This CDR3 comprises 14 residues. V was trimmed by 2 bases and J by 8 bases, leaving 10 bases between them. This CDR3 is CASSPGASYSPLHF. For the CDR3, the DNA is TGTGCCAGCTCACCAGGGGCCAGTTATTCACCCCTCCACTTT.

V is TRBV7-9 and J is TRBJ2-1, with D maybe TRBD2 (5 bases). The V end was cut by 5 bases, the J end by 4 bases, with 15 bases between. The CDR3 loop spans 15 amino acids. Germline-derived CDR1 and CDR2 are SEHNR and FQNEAQ (reference sequence). The CDR3 coding sequence is TGTGCCAGCAGCGGCCCTGGAGCGGCGTACAATGAGCAGTTCTTC. Amino acid sequence: CASSGPGAAYNEQFF. The variable domain in full, with the rest retrieved from reference TRBV7-9 and TRBJ2-1, is DTGVSQNPRHKITKRGQNVTFRCDPISEHNRLYWYRQTLGQGPEFLTYFQNEAQLEKSRLLSDRFSAERPKGSFSTLEIQRTEQGDSAMYLCASSGPGAAYNEQFFGPGTRLTVL.

This clone has more than one count but fewer than ten. This rearrangement joins TRBV7-8 to TRBJ2-7; TRBD2 is a possible D gene (6 bases). This CDR3 comprises 13 residues. V was clipped by 2 bases and J by 5 bases, with 10 bases between them. CDR1 SGHVS and CDR2 FQNEAQ come from the germline V gene. The DNA of the CDR3 is TGTGCCAGCAGCTTACGGGGGTGGAACGAGCAGTACTTC. Translated: CASSLRGWNEQYF.